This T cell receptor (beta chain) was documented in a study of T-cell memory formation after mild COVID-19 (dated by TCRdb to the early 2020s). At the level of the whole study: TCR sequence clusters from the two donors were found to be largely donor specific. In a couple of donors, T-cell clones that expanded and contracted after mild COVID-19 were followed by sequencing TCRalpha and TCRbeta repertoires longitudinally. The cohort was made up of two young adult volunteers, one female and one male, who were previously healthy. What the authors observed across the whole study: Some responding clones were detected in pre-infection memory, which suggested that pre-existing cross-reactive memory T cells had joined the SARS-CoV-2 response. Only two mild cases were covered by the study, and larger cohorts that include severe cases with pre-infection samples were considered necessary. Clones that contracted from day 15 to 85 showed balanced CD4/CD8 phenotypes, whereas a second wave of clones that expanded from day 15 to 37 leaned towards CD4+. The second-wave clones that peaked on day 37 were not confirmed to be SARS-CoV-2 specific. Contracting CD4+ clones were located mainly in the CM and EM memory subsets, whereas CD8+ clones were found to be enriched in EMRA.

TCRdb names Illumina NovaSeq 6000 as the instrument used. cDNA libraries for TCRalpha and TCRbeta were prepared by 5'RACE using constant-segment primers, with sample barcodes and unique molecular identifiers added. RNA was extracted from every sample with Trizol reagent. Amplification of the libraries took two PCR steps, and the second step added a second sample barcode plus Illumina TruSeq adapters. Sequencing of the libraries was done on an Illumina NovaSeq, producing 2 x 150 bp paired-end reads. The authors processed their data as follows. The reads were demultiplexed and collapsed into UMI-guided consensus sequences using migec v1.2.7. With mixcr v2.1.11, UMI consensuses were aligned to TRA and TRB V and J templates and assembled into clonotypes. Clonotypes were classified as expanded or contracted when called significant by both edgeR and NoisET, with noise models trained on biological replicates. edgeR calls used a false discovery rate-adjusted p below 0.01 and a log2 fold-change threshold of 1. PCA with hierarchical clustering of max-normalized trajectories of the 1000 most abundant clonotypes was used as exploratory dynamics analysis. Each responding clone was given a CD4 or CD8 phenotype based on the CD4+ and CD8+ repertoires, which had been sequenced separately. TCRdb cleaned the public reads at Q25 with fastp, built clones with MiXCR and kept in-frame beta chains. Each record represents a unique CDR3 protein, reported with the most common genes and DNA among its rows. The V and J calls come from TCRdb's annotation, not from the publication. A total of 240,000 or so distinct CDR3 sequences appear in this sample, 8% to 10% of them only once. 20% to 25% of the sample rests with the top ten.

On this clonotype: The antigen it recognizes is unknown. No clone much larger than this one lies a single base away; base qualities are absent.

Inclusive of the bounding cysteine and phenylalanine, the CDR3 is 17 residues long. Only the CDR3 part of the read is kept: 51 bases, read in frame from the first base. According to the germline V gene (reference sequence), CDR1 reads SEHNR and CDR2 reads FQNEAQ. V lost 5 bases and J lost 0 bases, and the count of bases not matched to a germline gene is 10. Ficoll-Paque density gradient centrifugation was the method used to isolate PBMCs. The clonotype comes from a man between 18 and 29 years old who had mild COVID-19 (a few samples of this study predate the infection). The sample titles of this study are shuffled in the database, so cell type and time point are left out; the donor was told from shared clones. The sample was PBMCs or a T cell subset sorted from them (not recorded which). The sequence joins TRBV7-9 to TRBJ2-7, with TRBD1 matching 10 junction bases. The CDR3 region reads CASSPWTGGVSSYEQYF. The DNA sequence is TGTGCCAGCAGCCCCTGGACAGGGGGTGTCAGCTCCTACGAGCAGTACTTC.